The rows below give T cell receptor gamma chains drawn from one sample of a study of intestinal T cells in coeliac disease. TCRdb made new clone calls on the multiplex PCR reads using CATT. The sample carries some 1,600 gamma-chain clones, around 61% recorded once. Sequenced input: a duodenal biopsy. The receptors come from a human donor with celiac disease. CDR3s include the opening cysteine and the closing phenylalanine or tryptophan. Clone sizes are given selectively: once, few, many, or a class where the clone is expanded.

abundance: .; j_gene: TRGJ1/TRGJ2; v_gene: TRGV2; CDR3aa: CATWDGPSYKKLF; CDR3nt: TGTGCCACCTGGGACGGGCCAAGTTATAAGAAACTCTTT
abundance: .; j_gene: TRGJ1/TRGJ2; v_gene: TRGV2; CDR3aa: CATWDGPGYKKLF; CDR3nt: TGTGCCACCTGGGACGGGCCGGGTTATAAGAAACTCTTT
abundance: .; j_gene: TRGJ1/TRGJ2; v_gene: TRGV3; CDR3aa: CATWEVIMKLF; CDR3nt: TGTGCCACCTGGGAGGTTATAATGAAACTCTTT
abundance: few; j_gene: TRGJ1/TRGJ2; v_gene: TRGV10; CDR3aa: CAAWINPKKLF; CDR3nt: TGTGCTGCGTGGATTAACCCTAAGAAACTCTTT
abundance: large; j_gene: TRGJ1/TRGJ2; v_gene: TRGV11; CDR3aa: CACWISPSLYKKLF; CDR3nt: TGTGCCTGCTGGATTAGTCCCTCACTTTATAAGAAACTCTTT
abundance: .; j_gene: TRGJP2; v_gene: TRGV10; CDR3aa: CAAWFRLTKTF; CDR3nt: TGTGCTGCGTGGTTCCGATTGACCAAGACGTTT
abundance: few; j_gene: TRGJ1/TRGJ2; v_gene: TRGV2; CDR3aa: CATWDTEVPLNFGYYKKLF; CDR3nt: TGTGCCACCTGGGACACGGAGGTACCCCTTAATTTTGGTTATTATAAGAAACTCTTT
abundance: .; j_gene: TRGJ1/TRGJ2; v_gene: TRGV11; CDR3aa: CACWINNGHKKLF; CDR3nt: TGTGCCTGCTGGATTAACAACGGGCATAAGAAACTCTTT
abundance: .; j_gene: TRGJ1/TRGJ2; v_gene: TRGV3; CDR3aa: CATWDMARNKKLF; CDR3nt: TGTGCCACCTGGGACATGGCGCGTAATAAGAAACTCTTT
abundance: .; j_gene: TRGJ1/TRGJ2; v_gene: TRGV9; CDR3aa: CALWSDKKLF; CDR3nt: TGTGCTCTGTGGAGCGATAAGAAACTCTTT